This TCR beta chain was obtained from a study of blood T cell repertoires in COVID-19. Trimming shortened V by 6 bases and J by 1 base, and 11 bases separated the two germline ends. The CDR3 totals 14 residues. The germline CDR1 and CDR2 sequences are SNHLY and FYNNEI. The table came from immunoSEQ multiplex PCR; TCRdb's copy has only in-frame clones and leaves some out. Here the sample spans 150,000 to 200,000 clones, about 90% being singletons. This chain joins TRBV2 and TRBJ2-3; D is possibly TRBD1 (6 bases). This TCR came from a human donor with acute COVID-19. The donor label of this sample is uncertain. Sequencing was carried out using PBMCs or T cells enriched from blood (not recorded which). The CDR3 coding sequence is TGTGCCAGCAGCATACAGGGTGGCACAGATACGCAGTATTTT. Amino acids: CASSIQGGTDTQYF.